The subject of this entry is one T cell receptor beta chain. V dropped 10 bases and J dropped 2 bases, with 11 bases sitting between them. CDR3 length equals 12 residues. The V gene's germline CDR1 is MGHDK and CDR2 SYGVNS. The entry originates in a study of blood T cell repertoires in COVID-19. Using immunoSEQ multiplex PCR, the repertoire was profiled, and TCRdb retains in-frame clones only, with some absent. The sample includes a few hundred thousand clones, 80% to 90% seen only once; the top ten take around 2.2%. The source material was PBMCs or T cells enriched from blood (not recorded which). This TCR came from a man aged 30 to 45 who had recovered from COVID-19. The gene calls are TRBV25-1 and TRBJ2-5; perhaps TRBD2 as D (5 bases). The CDR3 sequence is CATSDFQETQYF. CDR3 sequence (DNA): TGTGCCACTTCGGACTTTCAAGAGACCCAGTACTTC.